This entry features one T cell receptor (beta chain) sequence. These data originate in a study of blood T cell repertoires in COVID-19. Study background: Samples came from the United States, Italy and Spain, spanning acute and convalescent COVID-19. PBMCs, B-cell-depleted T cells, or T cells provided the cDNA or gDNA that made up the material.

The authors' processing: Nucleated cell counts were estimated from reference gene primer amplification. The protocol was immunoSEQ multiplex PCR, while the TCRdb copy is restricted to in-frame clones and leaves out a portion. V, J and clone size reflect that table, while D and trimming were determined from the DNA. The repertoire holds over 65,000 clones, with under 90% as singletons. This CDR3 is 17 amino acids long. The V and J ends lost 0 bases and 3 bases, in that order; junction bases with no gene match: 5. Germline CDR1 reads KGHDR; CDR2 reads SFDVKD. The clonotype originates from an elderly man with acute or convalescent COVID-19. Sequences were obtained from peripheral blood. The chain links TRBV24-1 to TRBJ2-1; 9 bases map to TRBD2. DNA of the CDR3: TGTGCCACCAGTGATTTGCCCGGGCGGGAGGGCTACAATGAGCAGTTCTTC. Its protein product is CATSDLPGREGYNEQFF.